The 3 T cell receptor beta chains in this list originate from one sample, sequenced in a study of blood T cell repertoires in COVID-19. Here immunoSEQ multiplex PCR was the method, and the copy in TCRdb shows in-frame clones only, minus some. Among 60,000 to 75,000 clones listed, around 87% were seen once. Sequencing used peripheral blood. These receptors came from a man aged 45-65 years with active COVID-19.

The chain carries TRBV5-1 and TRBJ2-5; D not resolved. Germline V gives CDR1 SGHRS, CDR2 YFSETQ. The CDR3 has 15 residues. Trimming took off 5 bases at V and 4 bases at J, with 18 bases between the two ends. The CDR3 is CASRVTTATRETQYF. The CDR3 nucleotides read TGCGCCAGCAGGGTAACGACTGCAACAAGAGAGACCCAGTACTTC.

V and J are TRBV5-4 and TRBJ1-5, with D uncertain. Germline V gives CDR1 SGHNT, CDR2 YYREEE (reference sequence). The CDR3 loop spans 15 amino acids. Trimming took off 0 bases at V and 0 bases at J, with 7 bases between the two ends. CDR3 in amino acids: CASSLGGFSNQPQHF. CDR3 coding DNA: TGTGCCAGCAGCTTGGGAGGGTTTAGCAATCAGCCCCAGCATTTT.

The rearrangement joins TRBV27 to TRBJ1-4; TRBD1 matches at 9 bases. Trimming took 2 bases from V and 8 from J; bases not matched to a gene: 6. This CDR3 is 15 amino acids long. The germline CDR1 and CDR2 sequences are MNHEY and SMNVEV (reference sequence). This chain's CDR3 is CASSLEGQGGEKLFF. The CDR3 nucleotides are TGTGCCAGCAGTTTAGAGGGACAGGGCGGGGAAAAACTGTTTTTT.